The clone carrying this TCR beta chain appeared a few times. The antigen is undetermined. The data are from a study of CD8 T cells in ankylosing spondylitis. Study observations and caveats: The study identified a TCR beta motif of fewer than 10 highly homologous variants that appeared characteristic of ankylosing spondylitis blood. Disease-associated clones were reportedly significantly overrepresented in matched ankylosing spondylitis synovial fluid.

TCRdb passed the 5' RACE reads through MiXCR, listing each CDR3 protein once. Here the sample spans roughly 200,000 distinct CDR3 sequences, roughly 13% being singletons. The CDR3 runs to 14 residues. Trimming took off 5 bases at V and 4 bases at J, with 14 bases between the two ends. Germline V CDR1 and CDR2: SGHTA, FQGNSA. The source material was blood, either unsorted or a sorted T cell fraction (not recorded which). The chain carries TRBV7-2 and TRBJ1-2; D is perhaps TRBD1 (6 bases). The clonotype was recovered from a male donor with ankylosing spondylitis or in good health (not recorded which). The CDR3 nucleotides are TGTGCCAGCAGCCCGATCGGGACAACCTATGGCTACACCTTC. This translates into CASSPIGTTYGYTF.